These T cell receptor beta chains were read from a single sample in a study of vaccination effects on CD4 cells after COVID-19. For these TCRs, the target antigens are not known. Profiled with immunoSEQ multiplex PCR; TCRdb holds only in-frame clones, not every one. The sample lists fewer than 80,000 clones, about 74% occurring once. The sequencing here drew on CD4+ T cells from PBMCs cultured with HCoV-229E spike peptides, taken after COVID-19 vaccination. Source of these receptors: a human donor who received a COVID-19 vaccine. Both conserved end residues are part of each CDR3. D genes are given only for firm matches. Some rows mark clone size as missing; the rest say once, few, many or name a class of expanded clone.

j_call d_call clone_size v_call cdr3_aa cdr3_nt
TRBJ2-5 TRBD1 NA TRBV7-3 CASSRTGGLETQYF TGTGCCAGCAGCAGGACAGGGGGTTTGGAGACCCAGTACTTC
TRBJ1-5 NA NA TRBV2 CASSPDQGLRNQPQHF TGTGCCAGCAGCCCTGATCAGGGCCTTCGCAATCAGCCCCAGCATTTT
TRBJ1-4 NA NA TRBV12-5 CASAEGRINEKLFF TGTGCTAGTGCCGAGGGACGGATTAATGAAAAACTGTTTTTT
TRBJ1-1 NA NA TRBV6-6 CASSFDSSSAFF TGTGCCAGCAGTTTTGACAGCTCCAGTGCTTTCTTT
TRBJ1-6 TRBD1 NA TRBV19 CASSPPHRGRGNSPLHF TGTGCCAGTAGTCCACCACACAGGGGGCGCGGTAATTCACCCCTCCACTTT
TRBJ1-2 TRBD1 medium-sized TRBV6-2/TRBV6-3 CASSLGTGNYGYTF TGTGCCAGCAGTCTCGGGACAGGAAACTATGGCTACACCTTC
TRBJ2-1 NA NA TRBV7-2 CASSSDRIGRRYNEQFF TGTGCCAGCAGCTCAGATCGTATCGGACGGAGATACAATGAGCAGTTCTTC
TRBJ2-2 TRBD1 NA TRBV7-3 CASSRGGATTGELFF TGTGCCAGCAGCCGAGGGGGCGCGACCACCGGGGAGCTGTTTTTT
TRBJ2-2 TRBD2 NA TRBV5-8 CASSRREGGELFF TGTGCCAGCAGCCGACGGGAGGGCGGGGAGCTGTTTTTT
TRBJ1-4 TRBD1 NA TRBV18 CASSPQRQGRREKLFF TGTGCCAGCTCACCGCAGAGACAGGGGAGGCGTGAAAAACTGTTTTTT
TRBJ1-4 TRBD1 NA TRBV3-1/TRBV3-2 CASSQPGGNEKLFF TGTGCCAGCAGCCAGCCAGGGGGGAATGAAAAACTGTTTTTT
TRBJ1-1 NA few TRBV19 CASRARGGNTEAFF TGTGCCAGTAGGGCTCGGGGGGGTAACACTGAAGCTTTCTTT
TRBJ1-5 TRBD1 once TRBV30 CAWSQGAFQPQHF TGTGCCTGGAGTCAGGGGGCCTTTCAGCCCCAGCATTTT
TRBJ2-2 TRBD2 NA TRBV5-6 CASSPTLAGGPNTGELFF TGTGCCAGCAGCCCTACTCTAGCGGGGGGGCCGAACACCGGGGAGCTGTTTTTT
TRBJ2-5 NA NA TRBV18 CASSPTQGAEETQYF TGTGCCAGCTCACCGACCCAAGGGGCTGAAGAGACCCAGTACTTC
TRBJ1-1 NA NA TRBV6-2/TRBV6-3 CASSPTENTEAFF TGTGCCAGCAGCCCGACGGAGAACACTGAAGCTTTCTTT
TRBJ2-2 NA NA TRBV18 CASSPGRLSTGELFF TGTGCCAGCTCACCGGGCAGGCTCAGCACCGGGGAGCTGTTTTTT
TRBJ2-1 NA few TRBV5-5 CASSLGHYNEQFF TGTGCCAGCAGCTTGGGTCACTACAATGAGCAGTTCTTC
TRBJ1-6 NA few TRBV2 CASSDPSPLHF TGTGCCAGCAGCGATCCCTCACCCCTCCACTTT
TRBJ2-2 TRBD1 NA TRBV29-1 CSGYRGTGELFF TGCAGCGGGTACAGGGGCACCGGGGAGCTGTTTTTT
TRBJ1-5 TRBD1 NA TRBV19 CASTRQGWGNQPQHF TGTGCCAGCACCAGACAGGGATGGGGCAATCAGCCCCAGCATTTT
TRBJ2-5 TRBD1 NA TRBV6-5 CASSYDRGVGETQYF TGTGCCAGCAGTTACGACAGGGGGGTAGGAGAGACCCAGTACTTC
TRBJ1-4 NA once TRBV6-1 CASSDGLGTFNEKLFF TGTGCCAGCAGTGACGGCTTGGGAACATTTAATGAAAAACTGTTTTTT
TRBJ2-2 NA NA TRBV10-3 CAISESVTNTGELFF TGTGCCATCAGTGAGTCAGTTACTAACACCGGGGAGCTGTTTTTT
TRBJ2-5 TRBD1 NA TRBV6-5 CASRDRDKETQYF TGTGCCAGTAGGGACAGGGACAAAGAGACCCAGTACTTC
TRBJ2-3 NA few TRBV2 CASIAMETDTQYF TGTGCCAGCATTGCGATGGAAACAGATACGCAGTATTTT
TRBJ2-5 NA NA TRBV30 CAWSVHGGRGTQYF TGTGCCTGGAGTGTACATGGGGGCCGGGGGACCCAGTACTTC
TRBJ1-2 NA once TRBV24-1 CATSDLGVGYTF TGTGCCACCAGTGATTTGGGGGTTGGCTACACCTTC
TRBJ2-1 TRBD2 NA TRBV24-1 CASSSGPYNEQFF TGTGCCAGTTCTAGCGGGCCATACAATGAGCAGTTCTTC
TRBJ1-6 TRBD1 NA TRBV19 CASTSGGGILSPLHF TGTGCCAGTACATCAGGGGGGGGGATTCTTTCACCCCTCCACTTT
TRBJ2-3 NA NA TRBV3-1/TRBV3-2 CASSQVSGTDTQYF TGTGCCAGCAGCCAAGTCTCGGGGACAGATACGCAGTATTTT
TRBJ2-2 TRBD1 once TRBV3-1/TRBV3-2 CASSRDRVNTGELFF TGTGCCAGCAGCCGGGACAGGGTGAACACCGGGGAGCTGTTTTTT
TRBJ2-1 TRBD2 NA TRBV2 CASSEWLAGREQFF TGTGCCAGCAGTGAATGGCTAGCGGGGCGAGAGCAGTTCTTC